The entry below describes one TCR beta chain. The entry originates in a study of control samples from healthy donors and cancer patients. TCRdb's copy holds only in-frame clones and misses some; the assay was immunoSEQ multiplex PCR. Here the sample spans about 51,000 clones, about 88% being singletons. There are 15 residues in the CDR3. Trimming removed 3 bases at V and 0 bases at J, with 8 bases between. Looked up from germline, CDR1 is KGHDR and CDR2 is SFDVKD. This chain links TRBV24-1 with TRBJ2-1; D remains unclear. Source material: PBMCs. This TCR was sampled from a man aged 50 or older with head and neck cancer. CDR3 loop: CATSDRHSSYNEQFF. In DNA, the CDR3 is TGTGCCACCAGTGATAGGCATAGCTCCTACAATGAGCAGTTCTTC.